Sequencing of this TCR beta chain was carried out in a study of cytomegalovirus exposure and HLA in healthy donors. Study conclusions and caveats: Clonal expansion was found to be greater in HLA-associated TCR beta chains than in equally common others in a later analysis. In a later analysis, about 17,000 TCR beta sequences were associated with HLA alleles at 0.05 false discovery rate. Roughly uniform sequencing depth across donors was assumed, possibly incorrectly.

Germline assignment: CDR1 SGHDT and CDR2 YYEEEE. With 2 bases clipped from V and 7 bases from J, the junction kept 7 bases outside the gene matches. The CDR3 loop spans 16 amino acids. Details on this clone: Its antigen is currently unknown.

Both 60 Vbeta primers and 13 Jbeta primers went into the PCR. The assay was immunoSEQ multiplex PCR, and TCRdb's table has in-frame clones only and misses some. The sample shows tens of thousands of clones, and about 4.1% sits with its ten largest clones. Healthy bone marrow donors formed the donor group. The chain uses TRBV5-6 and TRBJ2-1; 12 positions agree with TRBD1. The clonotype comes from a man between 18 and 29 years old in good health and CMV-seropositive. Input material: PBMCs. The CDR3 nucleotides are TGTGCCAGCAGCTTAATGGGACAGGGGGCGCGGAATGAGCAGTTCTTC. As protein: CASSLMGQGARNEQFF.